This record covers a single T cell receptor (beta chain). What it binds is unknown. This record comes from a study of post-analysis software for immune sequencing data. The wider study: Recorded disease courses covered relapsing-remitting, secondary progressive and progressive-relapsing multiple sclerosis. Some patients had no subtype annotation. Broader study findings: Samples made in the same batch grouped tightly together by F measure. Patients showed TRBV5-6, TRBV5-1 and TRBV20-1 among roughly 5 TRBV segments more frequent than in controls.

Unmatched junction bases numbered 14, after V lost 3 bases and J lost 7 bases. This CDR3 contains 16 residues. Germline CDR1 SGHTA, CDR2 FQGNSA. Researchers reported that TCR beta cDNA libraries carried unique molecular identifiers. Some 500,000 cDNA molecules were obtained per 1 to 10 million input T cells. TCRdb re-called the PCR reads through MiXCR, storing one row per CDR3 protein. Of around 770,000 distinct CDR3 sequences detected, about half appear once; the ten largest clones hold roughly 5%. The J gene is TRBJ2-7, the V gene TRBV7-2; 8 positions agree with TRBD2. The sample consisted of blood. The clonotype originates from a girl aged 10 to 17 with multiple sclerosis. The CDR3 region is CASSFGAGVGLSEQYF. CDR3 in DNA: TGTGCCAGCAGCTTTGGAGCGGGAGTGGGTCTCTCGGAGCAGTACTTC.